This is a list of T cell receptor beta chains from one sample in a study of cytomegalovirus exposure and HLA in healthy donors. Assay used: immunoSEQ multiplex PCR; TCRdb lists only in-frame clones, some missing. The table lists approximately 60,000 clones, roughly 94% of them singletons. Sequenced sample: PBMCs. The origin of the receptors is a woman aged 18-29 years in good health and CMV-seropositive. CDR3s include the opening cysteine and the closing phenylalanine or tryptophan. The order of the fields is D gene, clone size, V gene, J gene, CDR3 protein, CDR3 DNA. A D gene is named only where the DNA matches it firmly. Clone sizes are given selectively: once, few, many, or a class where the clone is expanded.

d_call: -; clone_size: -; v_call: TRBV27; j_call: TRBJ1-2; cdr3_aa: CASSNGGSRGYTF; cdr3_nt: TGTGCCAGCAGTAACGGGGGAAGTCGTGGCTACACCTTC
d_call: -; clone_size: -; v_call: TRBV19; j_call: TRBJ1-6; cdr3_aa: CASSIAFELNSPLHF; cdr3_nt: TGTGCCAGTAGTATAGCGTTTGAACTTAATTCACCCCTCCACTTT
d_call: TRBD1; clone_size: -; v_call: TRBV28; j_call: TRBJ1-5; cdr3_aa: CASSSGVGQGSWGGNQPQHF; cdr3_nt: TGTGCCAGCAGTTCGGGGGTTGGACAGGGGTCATGGGGTGGCAATCAGCCCCAGCATTTT
d_call: TRBD1; clone_size: -; v_call: TRBV5-1; j_call: TRBJ2-7; cdr3_aa: CASSSLRQGLTYEQYF; cdr3_nt: TGCGCCAGCAGCTCCCTCAGACAGGGGCTAACCTACGAGCAGTACTTC
d_call: -; clone_size: -; v_call: TRBV30; j_call: TRBJ1-1; cdr3_aa: CAWGPGRGNTEAFF; cdr3_nt: TGTGCCTGGGGCCCCGGCAGGGGGAACACTGAAGCTTTCTTT
d_call: TRBD1; clone_size: -; v_call: TRBV18; j_call: TRBJ2-7; cdr3_aa: CASSTLGTGVSYEQYF; cdr3_nt: TGTGCCAGCTCAACTCTGGGGACAGGGGTTTCATACGAGCAGTACTTC
d_call: TRBD2; clone_size: -; v_call: TRBV19; j_call: TRBJ2-3; cdr3_aa: CASSSRLAGPDTQYF; cdr3_nt: TGTGCCAGTAGTAGCAGACTAGCGGGACCAGATACGCAGTATTTT
d_call: -; clone_size: few; v_call: TRBV6-5; j_call: TRBJ2-7; cdr3_aa: CASSYSLDSSYEQYF; cdr3_nt: TGTGCCAGCAGTTACTCGCTGGACAGCTCCTACGAGCAGTACTTC
d_call: -; clone_size: -; v_call: TRBV25-1; j_call: TRBJ2-3; cdr3_aa: CASSELGRRPDTQYF; cdr3_nt: TGTGCCAGCAGTGAATTGGGGAGGCGCCCAGATACGCAGTATTTT
d_call: TRBD2; clone_size: -; v_call: TRBV30; j_call: TRBJ2-4; cdr3_aa: CAWSVGSSGGLSYIQYF; cdr3_nt: TGTGCCTGGAGTGTTGGTTCTAGCGGGGGCCTTTCGTACATTCAGTACTTC
d_call: TRBD1; clone_size: -; v_call: TRBV28; j_call: TRBJ1-5; cdr3_aa: CASSLGTGGVSFQPQHF; cdr3_nt: TGTGCCAGCAGTCTAGGGACAGGGGGCGTGTCGTTTCAGCCCCAGCATTTT
d_call: -; clone_size: -; v_call: TRBV7-2; j_call: TRBJ1-2; cdr3_aa: CASSLTGHGKAEGYTF; cdr3_nt: TGTGCCAGCAGCTTAACAGGACACGGAAAGGCCGAGGGCTACACCTTC
d_call: TRBD2; clone_size: -; v_call: TRBV14; j_call: TRBJ2-5; cdr3_aa: CASSQISREGTQYF; cdr3_nt: TGTGCCAGCAGCCAAATCTCCAGGGAGGGGACCCAGTACTTC
d_call: -; clone_size: -; v_call: TRBV5-4; j_call: TRBJ2-3; cdr3_aa: CASSLMGGDTQYF; cdr3_nt: TGTGCCAGCAGCTTGATGGGCGGGGATACGCAGTATTTT
d_call: TRBD1; clone_size: -; v_call: TRBV6-6; j_call: TRBJ2-5; cdr3_aa: CASSRDTGGQETQYF; cdr3_nt: TGTGCCAGCAGCCGGGACACAGGGGGCCAGGAGACCCAGTACTTC
d_call: -; clone_size: -; v_call: TRBV27; j_call: TRBJ1-4; cdr3_aa: CASSLKYSTKLFF; cdr3_nt: TGTGCCAGCAGTTTGAAGTACTCAACGAAACTGTTTTTT
d_call: TRBD1; clone_size: -; v_call: TRBV6-5; j_call: TRBJ1-1; cdr3_aa: CASIGTVEAFF; cdr3_nt: TGTGCCAGCATCGGGACAGTTGAAGCTTTCTTT
d_call: TRBD2; clone_size: once; v_call: TRBV11-2; j_call: TRBJ2-2; cdr3_aa: CASSPGREVLLVAVGELFF; cdr3_nt: TGTGCCAGCAGCCCGGGGAGGGAGGTTTTGTTAGTAGCGGTCGGGGAGCTGTTTTTT
d_call: -; clone_size: -; v_call: TRBV9; j_call: TRBJ2-1; cdr3_aa: CASSVAGNSAGGQFF; cdr3_nt: TGTGCCAGCAGTGTAGCGGGGAATAGTGCAGGGGGGCAGTTCTTC
d_call: -; clone_size: -; v_call: TRBV5-1; j_call: TRBJ2-4; cdr3_aa: CASGGGLTGTDIQYF; cdr3_nt: TGCGCCAGCGGAGGCGGTTTGACGGGAACAGACATTCAGTACTTC
d_call: -; clone_size: -; v_call: TRBV30; j_call: TRBJ1-1; cdr3_aa: CAWSFGGPTEAFF; cdr3_nt: TGTGCCTGGAGCTTCGGGGGGCCCACTGAAGCTTTCTTT
d_call: TRBD2; clone_size: -; v_call: TRBV7-3; j_call: TRBJ2-2; cdr3_aa: CASGHGTSGVSGELFF; cdr3_nt: TGTGCCAGCGGCCATGGGACTAGCGGGGTGTCCGGGGAGCTGTTTTTT
d_call: -; clone_size: -; v_call: TRBV18; j_call: TRBJ1-3; cdr3_aa: CASSLQGESGNTIYF; cdr3_nt: TGTGCCAGCTCACTTCAGGGCGAGTCGGGAAACACCATATATTTT
d_call: -; clone_size: -; v_call: TRBV19; j_call: TRBJ1-2; cdr3_aa: CASRGPSGYTF; cdr3_nt: TGTGCCAGTAGGGGCCCGAGTGGCTACACCTTC
d_call: TRBD1; clone_size: -; v_call: TRBV5-5; j_call: TRBJ1-2; cdr3_aa: CASSLASGQGNYGYTF; cdr3_nt: TGTGCCAGCAGCCTAGCCTCGGGACAGGGGAACTATGGCTACACCTTC
d_call: -; clone_size: once; v_call: TRBV11-2; j_call: TRBJ2-5; cdr3_aa: CASSLTGTYQETQYF; cdr3_nt: TGTGCCAGCAGCTTAACAGGGACATACCAAGAGACCCAGTACTTC
d_call: -; clone_size: -; v_call: TRBV7-6; j_call: TRBJ1-1; cdr3_aa: CASSPRGVVNTEAFF; cdr3_nt: TGTGCCAGCAGCCCACGGGGGGTAGTCAACACTGAAGCTTTCTTT
d_call: -; clone_size: -; v_call: TRBV11-2; j_call: TRBJ2-7; cdr3_aa: CASSLVLRVREQYF; cdr3_nt: TGTGCCAGCAGCCTAGTTTTGAGGGTCCGCGAGCAGTACTTC
d_call: TRBD1; clone_size: -; v_call: TRBV9; j_call: TRBJ2-7; cdr3_aa: CASSTGTGGTEQYF; cdr3_nt: TGTGCCAGCAGCACCGGGACAGGGGGAACCGAGCAGTACTTC
d_call: -; clone_size: -; v_call: TRBV27; j_call: TRBJ2-3; cdr3_aa: CASSPRRTDTQYF; cdr3_nt: TGTGCCAGCAGTCCTAGACGCACAGATACGCAGTATTTT
d_call: -; clone_size: few; v_call: TRBV5-1; j_call: TRBJ2-7; cdr3_aa: CASNAAPTRGEQYF; cdr3_nt: TGCGCCAGCAACGCGGCGCCTACTCGGGGCGAGCAGTACTTC
d_call: -; clone_size: -; v_call: TRBV18; j_call: TRBJ2-1; cdr3_aa: CASRAGANSYNEQFF; cdr3_nt: TGTGCCAGCCGCGCGGGGGCCAACAGCTACAATGAGCAGTTCTTC
d_call: TRBD1; clone_size: -; v_call: TRBV5-1; j_call: TRBJ2-2; cdr3_aa: CASGGQGTGELFF; cdr3_nt: TGCGCCAGCGGCGGACAGGGAACCGGGGAGCTGTTTTTT
d_call: TRBD1; clone_size: -; v_call: TRBV5-1; j_call: TRBJ1-1; cdr3_aa: CASSLARDRGLGTEAFF; cdr3_nt: TGCGCCAGCAGCTTGGCCCGGGACAGGGGGCTCGGCACTGAAGCTTTCTTT
d_call: TRBD1; clone_size: once; v_call: TRBV18; j_call: TRBJ1-4; cdr3_aa: CASSSTSGTGIGKLFF; cdr3_nt: TGTGCCAGCTCATCGACGTCGGGGACAGGGATCGGAAAACTGTTTTTT
d_call: TRBD2; clone_size: once; v_call: TRBV7-2; j_call: TRBJ2-3; cdr3_aa: CASSSLAGVTDTQYF; cdr3_nt: TGTGCCAGCAGCTCACTAGCGGGGGTGACAGATACGCAGTATTTT
d_call: TRBD1; clone_size: -; v_call: TRBV27; j_call: TRBJ1-2; cdr3_aa: CASSLGTGNYGYTF; cdr3_nt: TGTGCCAGCAGTTTAGGGACAGGGAACTATGGCTACACCTTC
d_call: -; clone_size: once; v_call: TRBV19; j_call: TRBJ1-1; cdr3_aa: CASSMAGAGTEAFF; cdr3_nt: TGTGCCAGTAGTATGGCAGGGGCGGGCACTGAAGCTTTCTTT
d_call: TRBD1; clone_size: -; v_call: TRBV7-2; j_call: TRBJ1-2; cdr3_aa: CASSQGGTGYNYGYTF; cdr3_nt: TGTGCCAGCAGCCAAGGGGGGACAGGGTATAACTATGGCTACACCTTC
d_call: TRBD1; clone_size: once; v_call: TRBV15; j_call: TRBJ1-2; cdr3_aa: CATSRDRGRGLSGYTF; cdr3_nt: TGTGCCACCAGCAGAGATCGGGGCAGGGGGCTGAGTGGCTACACCTTC
d_call: -; clone_size: -; v_call: TRBV28; j_call: TRBJ1-1; cdr3_aa: CASSFGGSLNTEAFF; cdr3_nt: TGTGCCAGCAGTTTTGGGGGGAGTCTAAACACTGAAGCTTTCTTT
d_call: -; clone_size: -; v_call: TRBV5-1; j_call: TRBJ2-1; cdr3_aa: CASFNTYPYNEQFF; cdr3_nt: TGCGCCAGCTTCAACACATACCCTTACAATGAGCAGTTCTTC
d_call: -; clone_size: -; v_call: TRBV5-1; j_call: TRBJ2-2; cdr3_aa: CASSSGVGTGELFF; cdr3_nt: TGCGCCAGCAGCTCGGGAGTAGGGACCGGGGAGCTGTTTTTT
d_call: -; clone_size: -; v_call: TRBV2; j_call: TRBJ1-2; cdr3_aa: CASLLEGPGYGYTF; cdr3_nt: TGTGCCAGCCTTCTGGAGGGCCCTGGGTATGGCTACACCTTC
d_call: -; clone_size: -; v_call: TRBV28; j_call: TRBJ1-2; cdr3_aa: CASSATGSGYTF; cdr3_nt: TGTGCCAGCAGTGCAACAGGGTCCGGCTACACCTTC
d_call: TRBD1; clone_size: -; v_call: TRBV7-9; j_call: TRBJ2-3; cdr3_aa: CASSAGTGELTDTQYF; cdr3_nt: TGTGCCAGCAGCGCCGGGACAGGGGAACTCACAGATACGCAGTATTTT
d_call: -; clone_size: -; v_call: TRBV30; j_call: TRBJ1-1; cdr3_aa: CAWSVQGDTEAFF; cdr3_nt: TGTGCCTGGAGTGTACAGGGTGACACTGAAGCTTTCTTT
d_call: -; clone_size: -; v_call: TRBV4-3; j_call: TRBJ2-7; cdr3_aa: CASSPLEGGEEQYF; cdr3_nt: TGCGCCAGCAGCCCCCTCGAGGGCGGGGAAGAGCAGTACTTC
d_call: TRBD1; clone_size: -; v_call: TRBV6-1; j_call: TRBJ2-4; cdr3_aa: CASSEASAAGTGVKNIQYF; cdr3_nt: TGTGCCAGCAGTGAAGCTTCCGCAGCCGGGACAGGGGTCAAAAACATTCAGTACTTC
d_call: -; clone_size: -; v_call: TRBV6-1; j_call: TRBJ1-1; cdr3_aa: CASSEIQGLGEAFF; cdr3_nt: TGTGCCAGCAGTGAAATCCAGGGATTAGGGGAAGCTTTCTTT
d_call: TRBD2; clone_size: -; v_call: TRBV9; j_call: TRBJ2-3; cdr3_aa: CASSPPGLAGDRATDTQYF; cdr3_nt: TGTGCCAGCAGCCCCCCGGGACTAGCGGGAGATAGAGCGACAGATACGCAGTATTTT
d_call: TRBD1; clone_size: -; v_call: TRBV13; j_call: TRBJ1-2; cdr3_aa: CASSLQTGGRGYTF; cdr3_nt: TGTGCCAGCAGCTTACAGACAGGGGGAAGGGGCTACACCTTC